This T cell receptor (beta chain) stems from a study of shared clonotypes between healthy human individuals. Study-wide results and caveats: Some clonotypes were shared by all four sorted-subset donors, while others were not shared. The non-shared ones had lower generation probabilities than the shared ones.

CD4+ cell separation produced CD45RA+ naive and CD45RA-negative memory subsets. Investigators spread the genomic DNA of each subset evenly over several immunoSEQ plates. Here immunoSEQ multiplex PCR was the method, and the copy in TCRdb shows in-frame clones only, minus some. The repertoire consists of 2,100,000 or so clones, with almost 96% occurring once and the leading ten covering approximately 0.13%. As to this clone: Its antigen is unidentified.

Germline CDR1 and CDR2: SGDLS and YYNGEE. The V end was cut by 0 bases, the J end by 6 bases, with 12 bases between. CDR3 size: 15 residues. This TCR was sampled from a man between 18 and 29 years old in good health. Sequencing was done on a sample of naive CD4+ T cells sorted from blood. Subset given: CD45RA+ positively selected. The chain links TRBV9 to TRBJ2-2; no definite D call. CDR3 nucleotide sequence: TGTGCCAGCAGCGTAGAAGGCACACTGTCCGGGGAGCTGTTTTTT. Amino acids: CASSVEGTLSGELFF.